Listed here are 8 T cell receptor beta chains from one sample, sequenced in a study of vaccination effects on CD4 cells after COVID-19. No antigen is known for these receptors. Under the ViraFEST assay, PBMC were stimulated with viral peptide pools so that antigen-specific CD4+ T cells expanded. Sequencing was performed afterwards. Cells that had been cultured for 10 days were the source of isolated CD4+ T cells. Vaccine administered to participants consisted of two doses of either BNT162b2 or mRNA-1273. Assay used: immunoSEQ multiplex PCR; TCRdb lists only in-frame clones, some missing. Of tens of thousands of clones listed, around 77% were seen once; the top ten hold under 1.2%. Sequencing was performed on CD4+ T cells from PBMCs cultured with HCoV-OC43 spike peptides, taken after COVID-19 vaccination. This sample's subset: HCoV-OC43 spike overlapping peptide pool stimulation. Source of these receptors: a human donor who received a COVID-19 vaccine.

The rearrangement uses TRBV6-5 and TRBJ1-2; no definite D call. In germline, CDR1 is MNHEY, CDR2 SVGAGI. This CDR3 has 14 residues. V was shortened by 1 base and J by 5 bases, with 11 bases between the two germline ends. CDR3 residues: CASSYFGVGYGYTF. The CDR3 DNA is TGTGCCAGCAGTTACTTCGGGGTCGGGTATGGCTACACCTTC.

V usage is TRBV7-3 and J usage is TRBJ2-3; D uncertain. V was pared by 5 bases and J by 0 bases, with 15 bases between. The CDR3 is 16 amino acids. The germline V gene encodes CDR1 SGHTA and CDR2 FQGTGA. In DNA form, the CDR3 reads TGTGCCAGCAGCCCCGAAGGTTCCGCTAGCACAGATACGCAGTATTTT. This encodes CASSPEGSASTDTQYF.

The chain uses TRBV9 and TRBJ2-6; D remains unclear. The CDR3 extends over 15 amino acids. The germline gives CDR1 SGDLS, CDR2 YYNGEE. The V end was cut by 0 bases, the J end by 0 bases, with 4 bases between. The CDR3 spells CASSVGFSGANVLTF. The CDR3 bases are TGTGCCAGCAGCGTAGGGTTCTCTGGGGCCAACGTCCTGACTTTC.

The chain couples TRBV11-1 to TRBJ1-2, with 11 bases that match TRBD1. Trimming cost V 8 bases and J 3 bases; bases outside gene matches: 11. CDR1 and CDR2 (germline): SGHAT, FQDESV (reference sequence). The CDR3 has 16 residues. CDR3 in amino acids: CASAPKPGQGDYGYTF. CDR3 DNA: TGTGCCAGCGCCCCGAAGCCGGGACAGGGGGACTATGGCTACACCTTC.

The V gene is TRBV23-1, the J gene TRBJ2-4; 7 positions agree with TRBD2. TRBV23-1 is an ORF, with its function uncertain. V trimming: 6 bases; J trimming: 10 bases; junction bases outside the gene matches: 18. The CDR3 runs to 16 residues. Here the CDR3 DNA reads TGCGCCAGCAGCCACTTCAACCGGGGGACTAATACGATTCAGTACTTC. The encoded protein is CASSHFNRGTNTIQYF.

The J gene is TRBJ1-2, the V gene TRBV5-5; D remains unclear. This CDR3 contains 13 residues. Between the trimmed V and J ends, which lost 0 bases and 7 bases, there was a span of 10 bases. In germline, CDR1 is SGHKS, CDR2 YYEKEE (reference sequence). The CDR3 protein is CASSLAALGGYTF. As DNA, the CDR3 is TGTGCCAGCAGCTTGGCGGCACTGGGTGGCTACACCTTC.

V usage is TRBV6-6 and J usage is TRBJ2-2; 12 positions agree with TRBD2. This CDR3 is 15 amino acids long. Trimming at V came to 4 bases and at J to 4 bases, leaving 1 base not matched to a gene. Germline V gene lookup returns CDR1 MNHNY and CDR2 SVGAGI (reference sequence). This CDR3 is CASSLLAGGTGELFF. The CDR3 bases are TGTGCCAGCAGTTTACTAGCGGGGGGCACCGGGGAGCTGTTTTTT.

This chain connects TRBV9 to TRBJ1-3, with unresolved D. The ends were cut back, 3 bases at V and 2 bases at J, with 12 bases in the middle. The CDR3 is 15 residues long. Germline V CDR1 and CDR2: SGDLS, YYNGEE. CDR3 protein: CASSASLGPGNTIYF. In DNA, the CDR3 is TGTGCCAGCAGCGCTAGTCTCGGTCCTGGAAACACCATATATTTT.